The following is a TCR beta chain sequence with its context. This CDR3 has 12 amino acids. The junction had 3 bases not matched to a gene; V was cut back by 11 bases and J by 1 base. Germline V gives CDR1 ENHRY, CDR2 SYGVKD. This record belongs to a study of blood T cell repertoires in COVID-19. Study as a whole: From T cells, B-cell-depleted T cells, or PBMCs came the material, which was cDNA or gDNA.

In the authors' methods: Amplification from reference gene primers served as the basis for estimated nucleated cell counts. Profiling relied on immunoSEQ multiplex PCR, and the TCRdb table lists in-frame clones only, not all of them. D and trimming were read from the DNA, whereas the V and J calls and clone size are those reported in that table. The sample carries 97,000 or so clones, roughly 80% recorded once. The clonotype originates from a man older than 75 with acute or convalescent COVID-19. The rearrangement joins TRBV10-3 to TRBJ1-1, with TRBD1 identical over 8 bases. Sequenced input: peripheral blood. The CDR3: CAAGQGNTEAFF. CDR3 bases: TGTGCCGCCGGACAGGGGAACACTGAAGCTTTCTTT.